This T cell receptor beta chain was identified in a study of blood T cell repertoires in COVID-19. Study at large: The samples span acute and convalescent COVID-19 from the United States, Italy and Spain. Sample material is recorded as cDNA or gDNA derived from T cells, B-cell-depleted T cells, or PBMCs.

Note on this clone: A read error may account for a junction end that differs from germline.

As processed by the authors: Estimated nucleated cell counts came from reference gene primer amplification. Only in-frame clones appear in the TCRdb table, and some are missing; sequencing was by immunoSEQ multiplex PCR. For V, J and clone size, that table is used; D and trimming come from the DNA. Of about 120,000 clones in the sample, 65% to 90% were seen once. Germline V gives CDR1 MNHEY, CDR2 SVGAGI. This CDR3 is 10 amino acids long. Sequencing was performed on peripheral blood. The J gene is TRBJ2-7, the V gene TRBV6-5; no firm D call. The clonotype comes from a human donor in a cohort sampled during active COVID-19. The CDR3 sequence is CATLGSIIHF. The CDR3 DNA reads as TGTGCCACCCTAGGATCCATTATTCACTTC.